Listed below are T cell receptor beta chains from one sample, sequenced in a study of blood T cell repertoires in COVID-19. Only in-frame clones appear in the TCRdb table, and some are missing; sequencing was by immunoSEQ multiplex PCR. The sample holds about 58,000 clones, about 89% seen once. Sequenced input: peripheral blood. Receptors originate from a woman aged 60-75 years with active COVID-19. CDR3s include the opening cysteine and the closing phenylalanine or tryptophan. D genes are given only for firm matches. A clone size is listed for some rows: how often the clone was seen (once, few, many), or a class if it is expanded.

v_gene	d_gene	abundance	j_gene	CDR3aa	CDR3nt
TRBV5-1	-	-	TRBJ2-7	CASSFSPLYEQYF	TGCGCCAGCAGCTTTAGTCCCCTCTACGAGCAGTACTTC
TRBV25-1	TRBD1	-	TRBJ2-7	CASSELGTGTVEQYF	TGTGCCAGCAGTGAATTAGGGACAGGGACGGTCGAGCAGTACTTC
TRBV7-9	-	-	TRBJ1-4	CASRGDTATNEKLFF	TGTGCCAGCAGAGGCGACACTGCAACTAATGAAAAACTGTTTTTT
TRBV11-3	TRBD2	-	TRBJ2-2	CASSLGRLAGAELFF	TGTGCCAGCAGCTTAGGCCGACTAGCGGGGGCCGAGCTGTTTTTT
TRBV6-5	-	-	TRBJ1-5	CASSSGHQNQPQHF	TGTGCCAGCAGTTCGGGACACCAAAATCAGCCCCAGCATTTT
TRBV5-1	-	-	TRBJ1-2	CASSPPLNELYGYTF	TGCGCCAGCAGCCCCCCCCTAAATGAGCTCTATGGCTACACCTTC
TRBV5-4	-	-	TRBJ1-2	CASSLVQGKYGYTF	TGTGCCAGCAGCTTGGTGCAGGGGAAGTATGGCTACACCTTC
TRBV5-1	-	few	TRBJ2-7	CASSLVGRLPLYEQYF	TGCGCCAGCAGCTTGGTGGGGCGACTCCCCCTCTACGAGCAGTACTTC
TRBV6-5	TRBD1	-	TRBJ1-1	CASTPSGGRGAFF	TGTGCCAGCACCCCTTCAGGGGGCAGAGGAGCTTTCTTT
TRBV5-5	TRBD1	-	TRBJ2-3	CASSLLVAGGTSSTDTQYF	TGTGCCAGCAGCCTTTTGGTTGCAGGGGGCACCTCCTCCACAGATACGCAGTATTTT
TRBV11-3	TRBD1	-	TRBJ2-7	CASSSGTGYEQYF	TGTGCCAGCAGCAGCGGGACAGGGTACGAGCAGTACTTC
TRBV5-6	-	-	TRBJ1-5	CASSLFGQLNQPQHF	TGTGCCAGCAGCTTGTTTGGACAGTTAAATCAGCCCCAGCATTTT
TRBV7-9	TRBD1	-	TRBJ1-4	CASSRGQGREKLFF	TGTGCCAGCAGCCGAGGACAGGGTCGAGAAAAACTGTTTTTT
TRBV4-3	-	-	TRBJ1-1	CASSQNGRNTEAFF	TGCGCCAGCAGCCAAAACGGGAGGAACACTGAAGCTTTCTTT
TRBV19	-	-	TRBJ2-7	CASSPGHPYEQYF	TGTGCCAGTAGTCCGGGACACCCATACGAGCAGTACTTC
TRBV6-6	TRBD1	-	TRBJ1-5	CASSSGQGPQHF	TGTGCCAGCAGTTCGGGACAGGGTCCCCAGCATTTT
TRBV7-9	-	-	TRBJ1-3	CASSLGPRGESGNTIYF	TGTGCCAGCAGCTTAGGACCAAGAGGCGAGTCTGGAAACACCATATATTTT
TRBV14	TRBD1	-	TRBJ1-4	CASSQRTGGAGYLPNEKLFF	TGTGCCAGCAGCCAACGTACAGGGGGCGCAGGCTACCTCCCAAATGAAAAACTGTTTTTT
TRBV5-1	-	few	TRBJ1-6	CASSGSGVGNSPLHF	TGCGCCAGCAGTGGGTCGGGGGTAGGTAATTCACCCCTCCACTTT
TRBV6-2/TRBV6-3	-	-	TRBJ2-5	CASSSTGPHETQYF	TGTGCCAGCAGTTCCACAGGCCCCCATGAGACCCAGTACTTC
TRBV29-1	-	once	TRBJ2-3	CSVAQGPDTQYF	TGCAGCGTTGCACAGGGTCCAGATACGCAGTATTTT
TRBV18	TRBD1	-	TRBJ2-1	CASSRTGADEQFF	TGTGCCAGCTCGCGGACAGGGGCGGATGAGCAGTTCTTC
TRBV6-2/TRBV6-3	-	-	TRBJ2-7	CASSKALGAYEQYF	TGTGCCAGCAGCAAGGCGCTTGGAGCCTACGAGCAGTACTTC
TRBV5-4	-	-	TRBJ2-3	CASSFGGESDTQYF	TGTGCCAGCAGCTTTGGCGGGGAATCGGATACGCAGTATTTT
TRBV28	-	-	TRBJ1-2	CASSLSYGYTF	TGTGCCAGCAGTTTGAGCTATGGCTACACCTTC
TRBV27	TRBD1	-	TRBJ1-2	CASSLKGALGYTF	TGTGCCAGCAGTTTAAAGGGGGCTCTGGGCTACACCTTC
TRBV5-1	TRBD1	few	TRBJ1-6	CASSLKGQGGSPLHF	TGCGCCAGCAGCTTGAAGGGACAGGGAGGCTCACCCCTCCACTTT
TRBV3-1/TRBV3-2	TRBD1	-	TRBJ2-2	CASSHGTVNTGELFF	TGTGCCAGCAGCCATGGGACAGTGAACACCGGGGAGCTGTTTTTT
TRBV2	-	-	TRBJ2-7	CASSRDTVVEQYF	TGTGCCAGCAGTAGGGACACGGTAGTGGAGCAGTACTTC
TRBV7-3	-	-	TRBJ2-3	CASSLSARTDTQYF	TGTGCCAGCAGCTTAAGCGCGAGGACAGATACGCAGTATTTT